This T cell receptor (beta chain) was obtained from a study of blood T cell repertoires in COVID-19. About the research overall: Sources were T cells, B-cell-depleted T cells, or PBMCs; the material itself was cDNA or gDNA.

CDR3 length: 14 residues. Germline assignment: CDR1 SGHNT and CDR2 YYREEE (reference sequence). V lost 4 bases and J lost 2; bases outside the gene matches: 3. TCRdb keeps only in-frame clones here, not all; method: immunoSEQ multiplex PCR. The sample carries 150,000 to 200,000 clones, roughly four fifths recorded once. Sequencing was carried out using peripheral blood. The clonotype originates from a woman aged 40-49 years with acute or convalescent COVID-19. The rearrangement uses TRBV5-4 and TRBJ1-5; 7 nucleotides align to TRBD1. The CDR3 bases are TGTGCCAGCAGCGACGGGACAGGCAATCAGCCCCAGCATTTT. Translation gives CASSDGTGNQPQHF.